The rows below give T cell receptor beta chains drawn from one sample of a study of CD8 T cells in Susac syndrome. TCRdb used MiXCR to reprocess the immunoSEQ multiplex PCR reads, holding one entry per CDR3 protein. The data contain some 180,000 distinct CDR3 sequences, roughly 94% of them singletons. Sequenced: CD4+ T cells from PBMCs. These receptors all stem from a human donor with Susac syndrome. Each CDR3 is given with its conserved first and last residue. The order of the fields is J gene, V gene, CDR3 protein.

TRBJ2-3	TRBV27	CASSSQALGTDTQYF
TRBJ2-5	TRBV12-3/TRBV12-4	CASSLDWGQETQYF
TRBJ1-6	TRBV12-3/TRBV12-4	CASSLSHNNSPLHF
TRBJ2-2	TRBV4-1	CASSQDHDPTGELFF
TRBJ2-6	TRBV5-1	CASSWTGNSGANVLTF
TRBJ2-1	TRBV19	CASSVEREQFF
TRBJ1-6	TRBV9	CASSVGQYNSPLHF
TRBJ2-2	TRBV3-1	CASSQAASTGELFF
TRBJ1-1	TRBV20-1	CSAYQGEFGNTEAFF
TRBJ1-2	TRBV3-1	CASSGTGIPYGYTF
TRBJ1-2	TRBV19	CASQADRADGYTF
TRBJ2-5	TRBV3-1	CASSLLGTEETQYF
TRBJ1-5	TRBV12-3/TRBV12-4	CASSPGQGVPQHF
TRBJ2-7	TRBV30	CAWSQAAEQYF
TRBJ2-1	TRBV2	CASSGMGAGEQFF
TRBJ2-3	TRBV7-2	CASSLGQGAGTQYF
TRBJ1-5	TRBV30	CAWSGDSYQPQHF
TRBJ2-1	TRBV6-5	CASSSTSAAYNEQFF
TRBJ1-2	TRBV18	CASSPSSGTGGDYGYTF
TRBJ2-3	TRBV7-2	CASSSIGGTQYF
TRBJ2-2	TRBV12-5	CASGGTGRQTGELFF
TRBJ2-1	TRBV25-1	CASSEYRGRGDNEQFF
TRBJ2-1	TRBV6-2/TRBV6-3	CASSYSPGRRHEQFF
TRBJ1-4	TRBV4-2	CASSQLTAATNEKLFF